This is a list of T cell receptor beta chains from one sample in a study of blood T cells in healthy people across ages. In TCRdb, the 5' RACE reads were re-called with MiXCR into one record per CDR3 protein. The sample includes hundreds of thousands of distinct CDR3 sequences, just over 55% of them seen just once. The sequenced sample was blood. These receptors all stem from a man aged 35 to 55 in good health. The CDR3 runs from the conserved cysteine through the conserved F or W. The D gene is left open where the match is weak. Some rows have no size entry. The others give once, few or many, or a class for an expanded clone.

size,V,D,J,length,DNA,CDR3
few,TRBV20-1,.,TRBJ2-3,16,TGCAGTGCACGGGACCCCCAAAGGTGGAGCACAGATACGCAGTATTTT,CSARDPQRWSTDTQYF
.,TRBV18,.,TRBJ1-1,14,TGTGCCAGCTCACCCTCTGACGGAAACTCAGAAGCTTTCTTT,CASSPSDGNSEAFF
few,TRBV5-1,TRBD2,TRBJ2-1,14,TGCGCCAGCGCGGTAGCGGGGGGATCCAATGAGCAGTTCTTC,CASAVAGGSNEQFF
.,TRBV6-6,TRBD1,TRBJ2-5,17,TGTGCCAGCAGTTCACAGGGGGCTTCACCTGGGATGGAGACCCAGTACTTC,CASSSQGASPGMETQYF
few,TRBV7-2,TRBD2,TRBJ2-1,17,TGTGCCAGCAGCAACCCGACGGGACTAGCGGGAACCAATGAGCAGTTCTTC,CASSNPTGLAGTNEQFF
.,TRBV11-2,.,TRBJ2-5,13,TGTGCCAGCAGCTCGGAGCGTGTGGAGACCCAGTACTTC,CASSSERVETQYF
.,TRBV13,.,TRBJ2-1,13,TGTGCCAGCAGCTCCTCCGCCGGCCGCGGGCAGTTCTTC,CASSSSAGRGQFF
.,TRBV7-9,TRBD1,TRBJ2-4,15,TGTGCCAGCAGCGCCCGCCGGGACAGTAAAAACATTCAGTACTTC,CASSARRDSKNIQYF
few,TRBV3-1,TRBD1,TRBJ2-1,15,TGTGCCAGCAGCCTCCCAGGACAGGGGTCCAATGAGCAGTTCTTC,CASSLPGQGSNEQFF
.,TRBV4-1,.,TRBJ2-7,15,TGCGCCAGCAGCCGAGACGAGGGAGGACCCTACGAGCAGTACTTC,CASSRDEGGPYEQYF
.,TRBV20-1,.,TRBJ2-6,14,TGCAGTGCTCCCCTCGCCACCGGGGCCAACGTCCTGACTTTC,CSAPLATGANVLTF
.,TRBV28,TRBD2,TRBJ2-1,19,TGTGCCAGCAGTCTAACTAGCGTGGGTCTTTACAGCTCCTACAATGAGCAGTTCTTC,CASSLTSVGLYSSYNEQFF
few,TRBV5-1,.,TRBJ2-7,11,TGCGCCAGCAGCTCAGGACCCGAGCAGTACTTC,CASSSGPEQYF
.,TRBV2,.,TRBJ2-3,16,TGTGCCAGCAGTGAATGGGTCAGAACTAGCACAGATACGCAGTATTTT,CASSEWVRTSTDTQYF
few,TRBV29-1,.,TRBJ2-7,13,TGCAGCGTAGCAAGATCAACAACCTACGAGCAGTACTTC,CSVARSTTYEQYF
.,TRBV24-1,.,TRBJ2-1,15,TGTGCCACCAGAGAACAGGGAATGGGGTACAATGAGCAGTTCTTC,CATREQGMGYNEQFF
few,TRBV7-9,.,TRBJ1-2,18,TGTGCCAGCACTGGGGGCCGGAAAGATCTGGGCAGGGGTTATGGCTACACCTTC,CASTGGRKDLGRGYGYTF
.,TRBV7-2,TRBD2,TRBJ2-1,14,TGTGCCAGCAGCTTAAACCGACTAGCAAATGAGCAGTTCTTC,CASSLNRLANEQFF
.,TRBV15,.,TRBJ1-2,14,TGTGCCACCAGCAATCAGGGGCTCGGCTATGGCTACACCTTC,CATSNQGLGYGYTF
.,TRBV9,.,TRBJ1-5,14,TGTGCCAGCAGCGTAGGCGGGCAAGGTCAGCCCCAGCATTTT,CASSVGGQGQPQHF
once,TRBV6-2/TRBV6-3,.,TRBJ2-7,15,TGTGCCAGCACCAGAGGTCGGGGGTCGGACTACGAGCAGTACTTC,CASTRGRGSDYEQYF
.,TRBV4-2,TRBD1,TRBJ1-2,15,TGTGCCAGCAGCCCCCCCCGGGACAGGGGGAATGGCTACACCTTC,CASSPPRDRGNGYTF
few,TRBV9,TRBD2,TRBJ2-7,14,TGTGCCAGCAGCGTAGCGGGAGGGCCTTACGAGCAGTACTTC,CASSVAGGPYEQYF
.,TRBV2,TRBD1,TRBJ1-1,15,TGTGCCAGCAGAAAATTACAGGGGGCAGGGACTGAAGCTTTCTTT,CASRKLQGAGTEAFF
.,TRBV5-1,.,TRBJ2-1,14,TGCGCCAGCAACCCGGGGCCCACCTGCAATGAGCAGTTCTTC,CASNPGPTCNEQFF
.,TRBV9,TRBD1,TRBJ1-6,14,TGTGCCAGCAGCGAGGGGACAGCAAATTCACCCCTCCACTTT,CASSEGTANSPLHF
.,TRBV7-9,TRBD1,TRBJ2-5,18,TGTGCCAGCAGCACCTTCCCCTCCCGGGACAGTTTATGGGAGACCCAGTACTTC,CASSTFPSRDSLWETQYF
.,TRBV20-1,TRBD2,TRBJ2-1,14,TGCAGTGCTAGATCGGGACTAGCGGGTGGAGAGCAGTTCTTC,CSARSGLAGGEQFF
.,TRBV5-1,TRBD1,TRBJ2-7,16,TGCGCCAGCAGCCCGACCCCTCGGGACAGCAATTACGAGCAGTACTTC,CASSPTPRDSNYEQYF
.,TRBV3-1,TRBD1,TRBJ1-5,18,TGTGCCAGCAGCCCAGGACAGGGAGGCCGGTTTGACAATCAGCCCCAGCATTTT,CASSPGQGGRFDNQPQHF
.,TRBV21-1,.,TRBJ2-3,15,TGTGCCAGCAGCAAGGGGGGAGGCCCTGAGGATACGCAGTATTTT,CASSKGGGPEDTQYF
.,TRBV7-8,TRBD1,TRBJ2-1,14,TGTGCCAGCAGCCCGGACAGGGGGCCTCAAGAGCAGTTCTTC,CASSPDRGPQEQFF
.,TRBV2,.,TRBJ1-5,16,TGTGCCAGCAGTGGGTTGGGGCAGGTTAGCAATCAGCCCCAGCATTTT,CASSGLGQVSNQPQHF
.,TRBV3-1,.,TRBJ2-1,13,TGTGCCAGCAGCCAAGATCGGCGGTATGAGCAGTTCTTC,CASSQDRRYEQFF
.,TRBV9,.,TRBJ2-1,12,TGTGCCAGCGGCTCGAGTAGGAATGAGCAGTTCTTC,CASGSSRNEQFF
.,TRBV5-1,.,TRBJ2-1,13,TGCGCCGGCAGCTTGGGGGAGGCTCGTGAGCAGTTCTTC,CAGSLGEAREQFF
few,TRBV7-2,.,TRBJ2-5,13,TGTGCCAGCAGCAGAGAGGATGGAGAGACCCAGTACTTC,CASSREDGETQYF
.,TRBV20-1,.,TRBJ1-1,13,TGCAGTGCTAGAGTCCAAGGAGGCAGTAAAGCTTTCTTT,CSARVQGGSKAFF
.,TRBV12-5,.,TRBJ1-1,16,TGTGCTAGTGGTTTGACACGCAGGGGCGGGAACACTGAAGCTTTCTTT,CASGLTRRGGNTEAFF
.,TRBV9,.,TRBJ1-5,14,TGTGCCAGCAGCGTAGGAGCCGGCAATCAGCCCCAGCATTTT,CASSVGAGNQPQHF
.,TRBV4-2,.,TRBJ1-2,19,TGTGCCAGCAGCCAAGATCAGTTCCGGACAAACAATCCTAACTATGGCTACACCTTC,CASSQDQFRTNNPNYGYTF
.,TRBV29-1,.,TRBJ1-2,13,TGCAGCGTTGAATCAGGGGAGGACTATGGCTACACCTTC,CSVESGEDYGYTF
.,TRBV11-3,.,TRBJ2-3,13,TGTGCCAGCAGCGCCTTCGGCCCAGATACGCAGTATTTT,CASSAFGPDTQYF
.,TRBV9,TRBD2,TRBJ2-5,14,TGTGCCAGCAGCGTTACGGGGAGGGCAGAGACCCAGTACTTC,CASSVTGRAETQYF
.,TRBV30,.,TRBJ1-5,13,TGTGCCTGGAGTGACAGGGAGTTCCAGCCCCAGCATTTT,CAWSDREFQPQHF
.,TRBV7-3,TRBD1,TRBJ2-1,15,TGTGCCAGCAGCCCCCCCGGGACAGGGCAGGATGAGCAGTTCTTC,CASSPPGTGQDEQFF